The rows below give T cell receptor beta chains drawn from one sample of a study of STAT5B mutations in CD4+ large granular lymphocyte leukemia. Clones were read by immunoSEQ multiplex PCR, and TCRdb kept only the in-frame ones, dropping some. The table shows 500 to 850 clones, with 55% to 70% occurring only once. Sequencing used PBMCs. All receptors come from a man between 60 and 75 years old with CD4+ T-cell large granular lymphocyte leukemia. Both conserved end residues are part of each CDR3. Fields, in order: V gene, J gene, clone size, CDR3 length, D gene, CDR3 DNA, CDR3 protein. A D gene is named only where the DNA matches it firmly. Only part of the rows carry a size: once, few, many, or a class if the clone is expanded.

V gene: TRBV10-3; J gene: TRBJ1-1; clone size: NA; CDR3 length: 13; D gene: NA; CDR3 DNA: TGTGCCATCACCCCAAGTAAGGCGACTGAAGCTTTCTTT; CDR3 protein: CAITPSKATEAFF
V gene: TRBV2; J gene: TRBJ1-4; clone size: few; CDR3 length: 13; D gene: NA; CDR3 DNA: TGTGCCAGCAGGGTTGGTCTCAAGGAAAAACTGTTTTTT; CDR3 protein: CASRVGLKEKLFF
V gene: TRBV18; J gene: TRBJ1-2; clone size: NA; CDR3 length: 12; D gene: NA; CDR3 DNA: TGTGCCAGCTCACGCCAAGGCGATGGCTACACCTTC; CDR3 protein: CASSRQGDGYTF
V gene: TRBV14; J gene: TRBJ1-2; clone size: NA; CDR3 length: 13; D gene: NA; CDR3 DNA: TGTGCCAGCAGAGAGACAGGCATCTATGGCTACACCTTC; CDR3 protein: CASRETGIYGYTF
V gene: TRBV2; J gene: TRBJ1-2; clone size: NA; CDR3 length: 13; D gene: NA; CDR3 DNA: TGTGCCAGCAGTGAACAGGGGCGCGTTGGCTACACCTTC; CDR3 protein: CASSEQGRVGYTF
V gene: TRBV4-3; J gene: TRBJ2-7; clone size: large; CDR3 length: 14; D gene: NA; CDR3 DNA: TGCGCCAGCAGCCAAGTTTTGGGGGAATCCGAGCAGTACTTC; CDR3 protein: CASSQVLGESEQYF
V gene: TRBV28; J gene: TRBJ1-5; clone size: NA; CDR3 length: 15; D gene: TRBD1; CDR3 DNA: TGTGCCAGCAGTTTGGGGACAGGGCTCAATCAGCCCCAGCATTTT; CDR3 protein: CASSLGTGLNQPQHF
V gene: TRBV30; J gene: TRBJ2-7; clone size: NA; CDR3 length: 15; D gene: NA; CDR3 DNA: TGTGCCTGGACCGCTTATGGGTCCGGATCGGACGAGCAGTACTTC; CDR3 protein: CAWTAYGSGSDEQYF
V gene: TRBV7-9; J gene: TRBJ2-7; clone size: NA; CDR3 length: 18; D gene: NA; CDR3 DNA: TGTGCCAGCAGCTTATTAGGTCGGCAGGGGGGTCTAACCTACGAGCAGTACTTC; CDR3 protein: CASSLLGRQGGLTYEQYF
V gene: TRBV9; J gene: TRBJ2-7; clone size: once; CDR3 length: 15; D gene: TRBD1; CDR3 DNA: TGTGCCAGCAGTGAGACCCCGGGGACAGTTTACGAGCAGTACTTC; CDR3 protein: CASSETPGTVYEQYF
V gene: TRBV7-9; J gene: TRBJ2-3; clone size: NA; CDR3 length: 15; D gene: NA; CDR3 DNA: TGTGCCAGCAGCACCGGGGGCAGGGGAACAGATACGCAGTATTTT; CDR3 protein: CASSTGGRGTDTQYF
V gene: TRBV5-6; J gene: TRBJ1-2; clone size: few; CDR3 length: 15; D gene: TRBD1; CDR3 DNA: TGTGCCAGCAGCCCTATTGTGAGGGGGCGCTATGGCTACACCTTC; CDR3 protein: CASSPIVRGRYGYTF
V gene: TRBV2; J gene: TRBJ1-5; clone size: NA; CDR3 length: 15; D gene: NA; CDR3 DNA: TGTGCCAGCAGTCTTGGAGGTCCGAGTGGCCAGCCCCAGCATTTT; CDR3 protein: CASSLGGPSGQPQHF
V gene: TRBV7-3; J gene: TRBJ2-7; clone size: NA; CDR3 length: 15; D gene: NA; CDR3 DNA: TGTGCCAGCAGCGACGGTAGCGCGGGTTTCTACGAGCAGTACTTC; CDR3 protein: CASSDGSAGFYEQYF
V gene: TRBV5-4; J gene: TRBJ2-7; clone size: NA; CDR3 length: 15; D gene: NA; CDR3 DNA: TGTGCCAGCAGCCCTCAGGGCTTCTCGGCCTACGAGCAGTACTTC; CDR3 protein: CASSPQGFSAYEQYF
V gene: TRBV28; J gene: TRBJ2-5; clone size: NA; CDR3 length: 15; D gene: TRBD1; CDR3 DNA: TGTGCCAGCAGTTCGAACAGGGGGCGGAGAGAGACCCAGTACTTC; CDR3 protein: CASSSNRGRRETQYF
V gene: TRBV10-1; J gene: TRBJ2-3; clone size: few; CDR3 length: 15; D gene: NA; CDR3 DNA: TGCGCCAGCAGTAGAGCAGGCCCAAGCACAGATACGCAGTATTTT; CDR3 protein: CASSRAGPSTDTQYF
V gene: TRBV5-1; J gene: TRBJ2-5; clone size: NA; CDR3 length: 14; D gene: TRBD2; CDR3 DNA: TGCGCCAGCAGCCCATTGCCCGGGGGGGAGACCCAGTACTTC; CDR3 protein: CASSPLPGGETQYF
V gene: TRBV9; J gene: TRBJ2-3; clone size: NA; CDR3 length: 13; D gene: NA; CDR3 DNA: TGTGCCAGCAGCTTTCAGGGAGCAGATACGCAGTATTTT; CDR3 protein: CASSFQGADTQYF
V gene: TRBV11-2; J gene: TRBJ1-1; clone size: once; CDR3 length: 12; D gene: NA; CDR3 DNA: TGTGCCAGCAGCCGGGATCGGAACAGGGCTTTCTTT; CDR3 protein: CASSRDRNRAFF
V gene: TRBV30; J gene: TRBJ2-5; clone size: NA; CDR3 length: 13; D gene: NA; CDR3 DNA: TGTGCCTGGGGGGCGGGGGCCGTGGAGACCCAGTACTTC; CDR3 protein: CAWGAGAVETQYF
V gene: TRBV7-9; J gene: TRBJ2-4; clone size: once; CDR3 length: 13; D gene: NA; CDR3 DNA: TGTGCCAGCAGCCCGTCTACAATGTACATTCAGTACTTC; CDR3 protein: CASSPSTMYIQYF
V gene: TRBV28; J gene: TRBJ2-1; clone size: NA; CDR3 length: 20; D gene: TRBD2; CDR3 DNA: TGTGCCAGCAGTTTAGAGTCTTGGCGGGAGGGCTTCGGCTCCTACAATGAGCAGTTCTTC; CDR3 protein: CASSLESWREGFGSYNEQFF
V gene: TRBV18; J gene: TRBJ1-2; clone size: NA; CDR3 length: 13; D gene: NA; CDR3 DNA: TGTGCCAGCTCACGGACAGTCGGGACTGGCTACACCTTC; CDR3 protein: CASSRTVGTGYTF
V gene: TRBV11-2; J gene: TRBJ2-5; clone size: NA; CDR3 length: 17; D gene: TRBD1; CDR3 DNA: TGTGCCAGCAGCTTAAGGTTGACAGGGGTGAGCGGAGAGACCCAGTACTTC; CDR3 protein: CASSLRLTGVSGETQYF
V gene: TRBV2; J gene: TRBJ2-2; clone size: NA; CDR3 length: 18; D gene: TRBD2; CDR3 DNA: TGTGCCAGCAGTTCGAGGTTCGGGACTAGCGCAGGGACCGGGGAGCTGTTTTTT; CDR3 protein: CASSSRFGTSAGTGELFF
V gene: TRBV11-3; J gene: TRBJ2-1; clone size: NA; CDR3 length: 14; D gene: TRBD1; CDR3 DNA: TGTGCCAGCAGCCCCACGACAGGGACAAGTGAGCAGTTCTTC; CDR3 protein: CASSPTTGTSEQFF
V gene: TRBV5-1; J gene: TRBJ2-3; clone size: NA; CDR3 length: 15; D gene: NA; CDR3 DNA: TGCGCCAGCAGCGGGGGCGTAGAGGGCACAGATACGCAGTATTTT; CDR3 protein: CASSGGVEGTDTQYF